This T cell receptor (beta chain) was identified during a study of beta chain features in type 1 diabetes. The CDR3 is made up of 15 amino acids. Per the germline V gene, CDR1 is GTSNPN and CDR2 is SVGIG (reference sequence). Trimming stripped 3 bases from V and 0 bases from J, with 11 bases between. The whole isolated RNA underwent reverse transcription, so sequencing captured expressed TCRB transcripts. Produced via immunoSEQ multiplex PCR; TCRdb's table is partial and in-frame only. The table includes around 500,000 clones, about 30% detected once. What was sequenced was naive CD4+ T cells from blood. V gene TRBV30 combines with J gene TRBJ1-4; no clear D gene. The TCR comes from a man in his late teens or twenties in good health. The CDR3 here is CAWSPVRTTNEKLFF. The CDR3 DNA follows: TGTGCCTGGAGCCCGGTCAGGACAACTAATGAAAAACTGTTTTTT.